This T cell receptor (beta chain) appears in the sequencing data of a study of cytomegalovirus exposure and HLA in healthy donors. The CDR3 loop spans 14 amino acids. Germline V gives CDR1 MGHRA, CDR2 YSYEKL. Trimming took off 1 base at V and 4 bases at J, with 10 bases between the two ends. Primers for the PCR totalled 60 Vbeta and 13 Jbeta. Assay used: immunoSEQ multiplex PCR; TCRdb lists only in-frame clones, some missing. Of 150,000 to 180,000 clones listed, roughly 77% are singletons. The chain employs TRBV4-1 and TRBJ1-2, with D uncertain. This sequence originates from a man between 25 and 39 years old in good health and CMV-seropositive. The sequenced sample consisted of PBMCs. The CDR3 reads CASSQGTAGYGYTF. Here the CDR3 DNA reads TGCGCCAGCAGCCAAGGGACGGCGGGCTATGGCTACACCTTC.